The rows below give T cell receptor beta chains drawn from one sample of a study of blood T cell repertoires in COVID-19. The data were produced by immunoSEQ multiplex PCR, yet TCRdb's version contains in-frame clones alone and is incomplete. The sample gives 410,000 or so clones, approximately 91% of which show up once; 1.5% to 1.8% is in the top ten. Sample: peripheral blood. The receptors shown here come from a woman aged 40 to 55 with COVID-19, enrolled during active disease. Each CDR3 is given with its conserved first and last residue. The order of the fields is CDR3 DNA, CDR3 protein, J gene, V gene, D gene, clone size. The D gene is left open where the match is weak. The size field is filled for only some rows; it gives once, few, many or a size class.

TGCGCCAGCAGCCTGGGACTAGCGGGAGGGCGAGAGACCCAGTACTTC CASSLGLAGGRETQYF TRBJ2-5 TRBV5-1 TRBD2 -
TGTGCCAGCAGCTCAGGGGGCAGCACTAATGAAAAACTGTTTTTT CASSSGGSTNEKLFF TRBJ1-4 TRBV5-5 TRBD1 -
TGTGCCAGCAGGTCCGACTCCGGGAGGATCAATGAGCAGTTCTTC CASRSDSGRINEQFF TRBJ2-1 TRBV28 TRBD2 -
TGCGCCAGCAGCCAACCTCCCACTAGACGGCGCTACAATGAGCAGTTCTTC CASSQPPTRRRYNEQFF TRBJ2-1 TRBV4-1 - -
TGTGCCAGCAGCCAAGAGGGCAGGGGTCAGCCCCAGCATTTT CASSQEGRGQPQHF TRBJ1-5 TRBV3-1/TRBV3-2 - -
TGTGCCAGCAGCCCCGGACAGAAAGCTAACTATGGCTACACCTTC CASSPGQKANYGYTF TRBJ1-2 TRBV7-8 - -
TGTGCCAGCTCCCCTCGACAGGGAAACACTGAAGCTTTCTTT CASSPRQGNTEAFF TRBJ1-1 TRBV18 TRBD1 -
TGTGCCAGCAGCAAACAGGGTCTTGGAAACACCATATATTTT CASSKQGLGNTIYF TRBJ1-3 TRBV28 - -
TGTGCCAGCAGCCAAGGGCCCTGGTCCTACGAGCAGTACTTC CASSQGPWSYEQYF TRBJ2-7 TRBV3-1/TRBV3-2 - -
TGTGCCAGCAGCTTAGGGGACAGGGTCTATGGCTACACCTTC CASSLGDRVYGYTF TRBJ1-2 TRBV7-2 TRBD1 few
TGTGCCAGCAGCCCACTAGCGGGGACCCCATGGGGCCAGTACTTC CASSPLAGTPWGQYF TRBJ2-5 TRBV6-5 TRBD2 -
TGTGCCAGCAGCCCCCAGGGACAGGGCAGAACCGGGGAGCTGTTTTTT CASSPQGQGRTGELFF TRBJ2-2 TRBV14 TRBD1 -
TGTGCCAGCAGCCCTTCGGGGGGGGGCGTTGGCTACACCTTC CASSPSGGGVGYTF TRBJ1-2 TRBV28 - -
TGTGCCAGCAGCTTAGGTCAGGGGTTAGGCTACACCTTC CASSLGQGLGYTF TRBJ1-2 TRBV7-2 - once
TGTGCCAGCAGCGTAGAGGCAGGTACAGTTGCGGGGAACGAGCAGTACTTC CASSVEAGTVAGNEQYF TRBJ2-7 TRBV9 - -
TGTGCCTGGAGTTACCACAGGGGGAATGAAAAACTGTTTTTT CAWSYHRGNEKLFF TRBJ1-4 TRBV30 TRBD1 -
TGTGCCAGCAGCCAACGGGGGGAGCAGCCCCAGCATTTT CASSQRGEQPQHF TRBJ1-5 TRBV3-1/TRBV3-2 - -
TGCGCCAGCAGCTTGACAGGGGCCCAAGAGACCCAGTACTTC CASSLTGAQETQYF TRBJ2-5 TRBV5-1 TRBD1 -
TGTGCCAGCAGTTTGTTTCAGGGAAATTCACCCCTCCACTTT CASSLFQGNSPLHF TRBJ1-6 TRBV28 - -
TGTGCCAGCTCACCACTCGGGACAGGGGAAGAGACCCAGTACTTC CASSPLGTGEETQYF TRBJ2-5 TRBV18 TRBD1 once
TGTGCCAGCAGTTTGGTCCCTTCAGTGAATGAGCAGTTCTTC CASSLVPSVNEQFF TRBJ2-1 TRBV27 - -
TGTGCCAGCACCTCGGGGGGGAGGAATGAAGAGACCCAGTACTTC CASTSGGRNEETQYF TRBJ2-5 TRBV5-4 TRBD2 -
TGTGCCAGCAGCCATGGCGGGGAACCAAGAGGACCCCTCCACTTT CASSHGGEPRGPLHF TRBJ1-6 TRBV3-1/TRBV3-2 - -
TGTGCCAGCAGTTTTCTGTCAGGGGCTTACAATGAGCAGTTCTTC CASSFLSGAYNEQFF TRBJ2-1 TRBV27 - -
TGTGCCAGCTCTCCGGTGCGACTAGCGGGCACAGATACGCAGTATTTT CASSPVRLAGTDTQYF TRBJ2-3 TRBV18 TRBD2 -
TGTGCCAGTAGTCCCACAGTGAACACTGAAGCTTTCTTT CASSPTVNTEAFF TRBJ1-1 TRBV19 - -
TGTGCCAGTAAACAGGGGGATCAGCCCCAGCATTTT CASKQGDQPQHF TRBJ1-5 TRBV19 TRBD1 few
TGCGCCAGCAGCTCCCTGGGGTCCGACAGGGGAGGAAACATTCAGTACTTC CASSSLGSDRGGNIQYF TRBJ2-4 TRBV5-1 TRBD1 -
TGTGCCAGCAGCCCAGGGGGTCTCGGGAACACTGAAGCTTTCTTT CASSPGGLGNTEAFF TRBJ1-1 TRBV7-2 TRBD1 -
TGTGCCAGCAGTTCTTCTCCCACAGGGACCTATGGCTACACCTTC CASSSSPTGTYGYTF TRBJ1-2 TRBV6-2/TRBV6-3 - -
TGTGCCAGCGTGGGATGGGGGGGGAACACTGAAGCTTTCTTT CASVGWGGNTEAFF TRBJ1-1 TRBV25-1 - -
TGTGCCAGCAGCTTAAACGCCGGGACAGGGTATGGCTACACCTTC CASSLNAGTGYGYTF TRBJ1-2 TRBV7-3 TRBD1 -
TGTGCCAGCAGTCCTCGGGAGACGGAGCGCAACACCTTC CASSPRETERNTF TRBJ1-2 TRBV6-6 - -
TGTGCCAGCAGCTTCGACATAGGACTACAGCCCCAGCATTTT CASSFDIGLQPQHF TRBJ1-5 TRBV7-8 - -
TGTGCCAGTAGTATGCTCAGTGGGAGTGAAGCTTTCTTT CASSMLSGSEAFF TRBJ1-1 TRBV19 - once
TGCGCCAGCAGTCAACTCCTCTTCAGTCCAAACCCCAATCAGCCCCAGCATTTT CASSQLLFSPNPNQPQHF TRBJ1-5 TRBV23-1 - -
TGTGCCAGCAGCTCCCGACAGGGGGCTCTGGAGGGCTACACCTTC CASSSRQGALEGYTF TRBJ1-2 TRBV7-9 TRBD1 -
TGCGCCAGCAGCCTGACAGGGGGCGATGGCTACACCTTC CASSLTGGDGYTF TRBJ1-2 TRBV5-1 TRBD1 -
TGTGCCAGCACTAGGACTAGCGGGGGGGCTAAAGAGACCCAGTACTTC CASTRTSGGAKETQYF TRBJ2-5 TRBV25-1 TRBD2 -
TGTGCCAGCAGACCCCGGGACAGGGGGACAGATACGCAGTATTTT CASRPRDRGTDTQYF TRBJ2-3 TRBV5-4 TRBD1 few
TGTGCCAGCAGCCAAGATAGGGGTAACACTGAAGCTTTCTTT CASSQDRGNTEAFF TRBJ1-1 TRBV14 - once
TGTGCCAGCAGCCCGAGCGGGATAGGCGAGCAGTACTTC CASSPSGIGEQYF TRBJ2-7 TRBV7-3 TRBD2 -
TGTGCCAGCTCACAGGGGGATCGGGGGGCACGGCAGTTCTTC CASSQGDRGARQFF TRBJ2-1 TRBV18 - -
TGTGCCAGTAGTCCTAATCATGGGACAGCAAGCTATGGCTACACCTTC CASSPNHGTASYGYTF TRBJ1-2 TRBV19 TRBD1 once
TGTGCCAGCAGCGGCGGACTGGAGGGCTACACCTTC CASSGGLEGYTF TRBJ1-2 TRBV27 - -
TGTGCCAGCAGCCCTCCGGGACAGGGGGCTAATGAGCAGTTCTTC CASSPPGQGANEQFF TRBJ2-1 TRBV7-3 TRBD1 -
TGTGCCAGCTCACCACCCGGGACAGAGAATCAGCCCCAGCATTTT CASSPPGTENQPQHF TRBJ1-5 TRBV18 TRBD1 -
TGTGCCAGCAGTTCCCCCTCCCTAGGGGAGCTGTTTTTT CASSSPSLGELFF TRBJ2-2 TRBV12-3/TRBV12-4 - -
TGTGCCTGGAACGGACAGGGCATCCCCTATGGCTACACCTTC CAWNGQGIPYGYTF TRBJ1-2 TRBV30 TRBD1 -
TGTGCCAGCAGCCCAGGACAGGGTTTGGATACGCAGTATTTT CASSPGQGLDTQYF TRBJ2-3 TRBV7-2 TRBD1 -
TGTGCCAGCAGCTTAACTGCAGGAATACCCTCCTACAATGAGCAGTTCTTC CASSLTAGIPSYNEQFF TRBJ2-1 TRBV7-3 - -
TGTGCCAGCAACCAGGGGGCGGTGAACACTGAAGCTTTCTTT CASNQGAVNTEAFF TRBJ1-1 TRBV5-4 TRBD1 -
TGTGCCAGTAGTATGCTCAGGACAGGGTTCGGCTACACCTTC CASSMLRTGFGYTF TRBJ1-2 TRBV19 TRBD1 -
TGTGCCAGCAGCCAAGGTCTAGCGGGGGCCTACGAGCAGTACTTC CASSQGLAGAYEQYF TRBJ2-7 TRBV3-1/TRBV3-2 TRBD2 -
TGTGCCAGCGGACGGACAGGTGATGAAAAACTGTTTTTT CASGRTGDEKLFF TRBJ1-4 TRBV6-5 TRBD1 -